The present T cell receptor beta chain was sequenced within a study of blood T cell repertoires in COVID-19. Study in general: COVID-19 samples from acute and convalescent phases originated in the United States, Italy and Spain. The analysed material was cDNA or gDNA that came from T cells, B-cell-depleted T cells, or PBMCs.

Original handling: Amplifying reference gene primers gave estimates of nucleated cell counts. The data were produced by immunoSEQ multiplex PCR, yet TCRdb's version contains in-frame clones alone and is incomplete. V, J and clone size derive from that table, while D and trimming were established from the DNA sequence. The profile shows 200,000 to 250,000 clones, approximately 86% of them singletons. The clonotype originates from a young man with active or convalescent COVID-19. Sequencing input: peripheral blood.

The CDR3 is CSAPVRRAFF. In nucleotides, the CDR3 is TGCAGTGCTCCCGTGCGGCGAGCTTTCTTT. This sequence joins TRBV20-1 and TRBJ1-1, with D hard to call. The CDR3 extends over 10 amino acids. Looked up from germline, CDR1 is DFQATT and CDR2 is SNEGSKA (reference sequence). Deletions cut 5 bases from V and 10 bases from J, with 11 bases between.